This is a list of T cell receptor beta chains from one sample in a study of tumor-infiltrating lymphocytes in primary liver carcinoma. TCRdb reanalysed the multiplex PCR reads using MiXCR and keeps one entry per CDR3 protein. The sample shows 150,000 to 200,000 distinct CDR3 sequences, roughly 80% of them seen only once. The sequenced material came from tumor tissue from primary liver carcinoma. The receptors originated from a man aged 35 to 55 with primary liver carcinoma and hepatitis B virus infection. The CDR3 runs from the conserved cysteine through the conserved F or W. The D gene is left open where the match is weak. Clone size, where shown, is once, few, many, or a class for clones that have expanded.

CASSWSSGELFF | TGTGCCAGCAGCTGGTCCTCCGGGGAGCTGTTTTTT | 12 | TRBV5-6 | . | many | TRBJ2-2
CSSSYSSGTSNEKLFF | TGTTCCAGCAGTTACTCGTCTGGGACGTCAAATGAAAAACTGTTTTTT | 16 | TRBV6-5 | . | . | TRBJ1-4
CASRSRDSAHQESQYF | TGTGCCAGCAGATCCCGGGACTCGGCCCACCAAGAGAGCCAGTACTTC | 16 | TRBV11-2 | . | . | TRBJ2-5
CASSLGPNTVELFF | TGTGCCAGCAGCTTGGGTCCGAACACCGTGGAGTTGTTTTTT | 14 | TRBV5-6 | . | . | TRBJ2-2
CSVEGEAGITDTQFF | TGCAGCGTTGAGGGCGAAGCCGGCATCACAGATACGCAGTTTTTT | 15 | TRBV29-1 | . | once | TRBJ2-3
CASSQGQGVYNSPLHF | TGTGCCAGCAGCCAGGGACAGGGCGTCTATAATTCACCCCTCCACTTT | 16 | TRBV4-1 | TRBD1 | . | TRBJ1-6
CASKSRTGTHYF | TGTGCCAGCAAATCGAGGACAGGCACGCACTATTTT | 12 | TRBV6-1 | TRBD1 | . | TRBJ2-3
CASSFWVGPYEQYF | TGTGCCAGCAGTTTCTGGGTGGGTCCCTACGAGCAGTACTTC | 14 | TRBV6-2/TRBV6-3 | . | . | TRBJ2-7
CSVQFTGYEGEQYF | TGCAGCGTACAATTTACAGGGTACGAGGGCGAGCAGTACTTC | 14 | TRBV29-1 | . | . | TRBJ2-7
CANSLQGPVGQYF | TGTGCCAACAGTTTACAGGGGCCCGTAGGGCAGTACTTC | 13 | TRBV28 | TRBD1 | . | TRBJ2-7
CASSLRWTRVNEQYF | TGTGCCAGCAGCTTACGATGGACACGGGTAAATGAGCAGTATTTC | 15 | TRBV11-2 | . | few | TRBJ2-7
CSVRPSERSTEVFF | TGCAGCGTCCGCCCGTCCGAGAGAAGCACTGAAGTTTTCTTT | 14 | TRBV29-1 | . | . | TRBJ1-1
CASSSPAIRGGTEAFF | TGTGCCAGCAGCTCCCCCGCCATCAGGGGCGGCACTGAAGCTTTCTTT | 16 | TRBV7-9 | . | many | TRBJ1-1
CASRSGRADGGELFF | TGTGCCAGCAGGAGCGGGAGGGCCGATGGCGGGGAGCTGTTTTTT | 15 | TRBV6-1 | TRBD2 | many | TRBJ2-2
CVSSTVGTSEAFF | TGTGTCAGCAGCACAGTGGGGACTTCTGAAGCTTTCTTT | 13 | TRBV6-6 | . | . | TRBJ1-1
CSIGTSAADIGELFF | TGCAGCATTGGGACTAGCGCGGCGGACATCGGGGAGCTGTTTTTT | 15 | TRBV29-1 | TRBD2 | . | TRBJ2-2
CVSRPAGTGAPSSYNSPLHF | TGTGTCAGCAGACCCGCCGGGACAGGGGCTCCGAGCTCCTATAATTCACCCCTCCATTTT | 20 | TRBV4-2 | TRBD1 | . | TRBJ1-6
CASSQNRTSYERYF | TGCGCCAGCAGCCAAAATCGGACATCCTACGAGCGGTACTTC | 14 | TRBV4-3 | . | once | TRBJ2-7
CASSPGAGTDTQYF | TGTGCCAGCAGCCCCGGAGCGGGGACGGATACGCAATATTTT | 14 | TRBV5-6 | TRBD2 | . | TRBJ2-3
CASRLAGPGEPFF | TGTGCCAGTCGACTAGCGGGACCCGGGGAGCCCTTTTTT | 13 | TRBV5-6 | TRBD2 | . | TRBJ2-2
CRVVDVPGEQYF | TGCAGAGTTGTGGACGTACCCGGCGAGCAGTACTTC | 12 | TRBV29-1 | . | . | TRBJ2-7
CASCFGMKTEAFF | TGTGCCAGCTGTTTTGGCATGAAGACTGAAGCTTTCTTT | 13 | TRBV12-3/TRBV12-4 | . | . | TRBJ1-1
CASSQDALTADAQYF | TGCGCCAGCAGCCAAGATGCCCTAACGGCAGATGCGCAGTATTTT | 15 | TRBV4-2 | . | . | TRBJ2-3
CSVRPGQGFCEAFF | TGCAGCGTGCGACCGGGACAGGGGTTCTGTGAAGCTTTCTTT | 14 | TRBV29-1 | TRBD1 | . | TRBJ1-1
CASRKQGPETHYF | TGTGCCAGCAGAAAACAGGGTCCAGAAACCCATTACTTC | 13 | TRBV28 | . | . | TRBJ2-5
CSVLLQSEAQYF | TGTAGCGTCCTCCTCCAATCGGAGGCCCAGTACTTC | 12 | TRBV29-1 | . | . | TRBJ2-5
CAGSDPREGVRAQYF | TGTGCCGGCAGTGATCCCCGAGAGGGGGTAAGGGCCCAGTACTTC | 15 | TRBV6-1 | . | . | TRBJ2-5
CASSAGTSGRAFSYEQYF | TGTGCCAGCAGTGCCGGGACTAGCGGGAGGGCCTTCTCCTACGAGCAGTACTTC | 18 | TRBV6-1 | TRBD2 | many | TRBJ2-7
CAISYRAEQPQHF | TGTGCTATCAGTTACCGGGCCGAGCAGCCCCAGCACTTT | 13 | TRBV6-2/TRBV6-3 | . | few | TRBJ1-5
CASSPGQGNTEELFF | TGTGCCAGCAGCCCGGGACAAGGGAACACCGAGGAGCTGTTTTTT | 15 | TRBV5-6 | . | once | TRBJ2-2
CSIAGTPPYEQYF | TGCAGCATTGCCGGGACTCCCCCCTATGAGCAGTACTTC | 13 | TRBV29-1 | . | . | TRBJ2-7
CASSQDREGKARVPNEQFF | TGCGCCAGCAGCCAAGACCGAGAAGGGAAGGCCAGGGTTCCCAATGAGCAGTTCTTC | 19 | TRBV4-1 | . | . | TRBJ2-1
CSMVTANTEAFF | TGTAGCATGGTAACGGCTAACACTGAAGCTTTCTTT | 12 | TRBV29-1 | . | . | TRBJ1-1
CASSLSAKTEDFF | TGTGCCAGCAGCTTATCCGCGAAGACTGAAGATTTCTTT | 13 | TRBV7-9 | . | . | TRBJ1-1
CASSLVGQPFNEQFF | TGCGCCAGCAGCTTGGTTGGGCAGCCCTTCAATGAGCAGTTCTTC | 15 | TRBV5-1 | . | . | TRBJ2-1
CASNFHGTSGTRNIQYF | TGTGCCAGCAACTTTCACGGAACTAGCGGGACCAGAAACATTCAGTACTTC | 17 | TRBV11-1 | TRBD2 | . | TRBJ2-4
CASSPVAGWVNNDQFF | TGTGCCAGCAGTCCCGTAGCGGGATGGGTAAATAATGATCAGTTCTTC | 16 | TRBV14 | TRBD2 | . | TRBJ2-1
CSVGWAGQPQHF | TGCAGCGTTGGCTGGGCGGGCCAGCCCCAGCATTTT | 12 | TRBV29-1 | . | . | TRBJ1-5
CASSMQGGSYEQYF | TGTGCCAGCAGTATGCAGGGAGGGTCATATGAGCAGTACTTC | 14 | TRBV12-3/TRBV12-4 | TRBD2 | . | TRBJ2-7
CTSSPQRNEQFF | TGTACCAGCAGTCCCCAGAGGAATGAGCAATTCTTC | 12 | TRBV6-5 | . | . | TRBJ2-1
CDVVGQSNQPQHF | TGCGACGTTGTCGGACAGAGCAATCAGCCCCAGCATTTT | 13 | TRBV29-1 | . | . | TRBJ1-5
CSASRTTEYGYTF | TGCAGTGCCAGTCGGACAACTGAGTATGGCTACACCTTC | 13 | TRBV20-1 | . | . | TRBJ1-2
CASSARQWRTESFF | TGTGCCAGCAGCGCACGACAGTGGCGTACTGAATCTTTCTTT | 14 | TRBV5-6 | . | . | TRBJ1-1
CASNEALLSNHHF | TGTGCCAGCAATGAAGCGCTTCTAAGTAACCATCATTTT | 13 | TRBV6-1 | . | . | TRBJ1-5
CANTYSFEGKLFF | TGTGCCAATACCTACTCCTTCGAAGGAAAACTGTTTTTT | 13 | TRBV14 | . | . | TRBJ1-4
CASSPPCRADTQYF | TGTGCTAGCAGCCCCCCTTGCCGGGCAGATACGCAGTATTTT | 14 | TRBV11-2 | . | . | TRBJ2-3
CSALTNGANTGDLFF | TGCAGTGCTCTTACTAACGGTGCGAACACCGGGGATCTGTTTTTT | 15 | TRBV29-1 | . | once | TRBJ2-2
CASSQNAALAQPQHF | TGCGCCAGCAGTCAAAATGCGGCCCTCGCCCAGCCCCAGCATTTT | 15 | TRBV4-1 | . | . | TRBJ1-5
CANSPRQAGGPNTGELFF | TGTGCCAACTCACCTAGACAAGCGGGAGGACCGAACACCGGGGAGCTGTTTTTT | 18 | TRBV18 | TRBD2 | . | TRBJ2-2
CASAQGTAINQPQHF | TGTGCCAGCGCGCAGGGCACCGCTATAAATCAGCCCCAGCATTTT | 15 | TRBV12-3/TRBV12-4 | . | . | TRBJ1-5
CATSSDRRGLQETQYF | TGTGCCACCAGCAGCGACAGGAGAGGTTTGCAAGAGACCCAGTACTTC | 16 | TRBV15 | . | . | TRBJ2-5